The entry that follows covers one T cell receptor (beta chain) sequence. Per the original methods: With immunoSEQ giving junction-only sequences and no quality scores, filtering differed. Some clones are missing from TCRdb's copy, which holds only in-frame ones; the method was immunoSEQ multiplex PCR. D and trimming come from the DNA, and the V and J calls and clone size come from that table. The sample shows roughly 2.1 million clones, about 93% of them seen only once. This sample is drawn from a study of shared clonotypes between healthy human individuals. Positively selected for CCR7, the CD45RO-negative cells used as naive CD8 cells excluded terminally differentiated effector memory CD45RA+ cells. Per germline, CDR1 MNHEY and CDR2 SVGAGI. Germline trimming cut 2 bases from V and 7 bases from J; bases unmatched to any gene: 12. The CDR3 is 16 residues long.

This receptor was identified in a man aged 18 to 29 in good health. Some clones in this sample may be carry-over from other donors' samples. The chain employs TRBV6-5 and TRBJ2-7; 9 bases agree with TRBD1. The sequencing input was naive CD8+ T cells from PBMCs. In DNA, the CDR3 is TGTGCCAGCAGTTACGGCCGGACAGGGGTTCAAAGGGAGCAGTACTTC. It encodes CASSYGRTGVQREQYF.